Listed here are 25 T cell receptor beta chains from one sample, sequenced in a study of T cells after posttransplantation cyclophosphamide. Repertoires were generated with immunoSEQ multiplex PCR, while TCRdb's copy carries only in-frame clones and drops some. The table shows about 16,000 clones, with 85% occurring only once. Sampled 1 year posttransplant, controls received myeloablative marrow transplants, methotrexate and a calcineurin inhibitor. Sequencing was performed on PBMCs, taken after allogeneic stem cell transplant with calcineurin inhibitor and methotrexate. All receptors come from a female patient aged 18 to 35 who received an allogeneic stem cell transplant from an unrelated donor, was CMV-positive, and had acute and chronic GVHD. Part of the T cell pool may stem from the graft donor.

CDR3 sequence reads: CASSGQGRRTDTQYF. CDR3 DNA sequence: TGTGCCAGCAGTGGACAGGGGCGGAGGACAGATACGCAGTATTTT. The chain recombines TRBV27 with TRBJ2-3, with TRBD1 matching over 9 bases. V lost 5 bases and J lost 3; bases outside the gene matches: 6. Germline CDR1 and CDR2: MNHEY and SMNVEV (reference sequence). CDR3 length: 15 amino acids.

The rearrangement joins TRBV4-1 to TRBJ2-1; the match to TRBD2 covers 7 bases. The CDR3 sequence is 18 residues long. Germline V gene sequence: CDR1 MGHRA, CDR2 YSYEKL. V was clipped by 5 bases and J by 1 base; unmatched bases: 14. The chain's CDR3 is CASSIEGSGLVSYNEQFF. The CDR3 DNA reads as TGCGCCAGCAGCATAGAGGGTAGCGGACTAGTATCCTACAATGAGCAGTTCTTC.

The rearrangement uses TRBV12-2 and TRBJ2-2; the table's D call, TRBD2, was not checked against the DNA. TRBV12-2 is a listed pseudogene. The CDR3 totals 14 residues. DNA for the CDR3: TGTGCAAGTCGCCCAACTAGGAACACCGGGGAGCTGTTTTTT. It codes for CASRPTRNTGELFF.

The rearrangement uses TRBV6-5 and TRBJ1-1; no clear D. Trimming cost V 9 bases and J 0 bases, with 11 bases left between them. The CDR3 loop spans 13 amino acids. In germline, CDR1 is MNHEY, CDR2 SVGAGI. In DNA form, the CDR3 reads TGTGCCAGTGGGAGAAATATGAACACTGAAGCTTTCTTT. Its protein is CASGRNMNTEAFF.

The chain is built from TRBV7-9 and TRBJ2-3; TRBD2 is a possible D gene (6 bases). Germline loops: CDR1 SEHNR, CDR2 FQNEAQ (reference sequence). This CDR3 has 19 residues. Trimming shortened V by 2 bases and J by 1 base, and 22 bases separated the two germline ends. CDR3 bases: TGTGCCAGCAGCTTAAGTCAACTAGCCAGACCTCGACGCACAGATACGCAGTATTTT. It codes for CASSLSQLARPRRTDTQYF.

The chain combines TRBV20-1 with TRBJ2-4; D is ambiguous. Germline CDR1 reads DFQATT; CDR2 reads SNEGSKA (reference sequence). Trimming shortened V by 5 bases and J by 9 bases, and 11 bases separated the two germline ends. The CDR3 is made up of 11 amino acids. DNA for the CDR3: TGCAGTGCTCCGACATACGGCATTCAGTACTTC. Translation: CSAPTYGIQYF.

The chain combines TRBV7-9 with TRBJ1-1; unclear D gene. Germline CDR1 and CDR2: SEHNR and FQNEAQ (reference sequence). This CDR3 is built from 14 residues. Trimming cost V 1 base and J 0 bases, with 6 bases left between them. The CDR3 nucleotides are TGTGCCAGCAGCTTAGATCCGGTGAACACTGAAGCTTTCTTT. Translating it yields CASSLDPVNTEAFF. The whole variable domain, filled in from reference TRBV7-9 and TRBJ1-1, reads DTGVSQNPRHKITKRGQNVTFRCDPISEHNRLYWYRQTLGQGPEFLTYFQNEAQLEKSRLLSDRFSAERPKGSFSTLEIQRTEQGDSAMYLCASSLDPVNTEAFFGQGTRLTVV.

This clone has more than one count but fewer than ten. The rearrangement joins TRBV30 to TRBJ2-5; possibly TRBD1 for D (7 bases). Germline V gene data show CDR1 as GTSNPN and CDR2 as SVGIG (reference sequence). Trimming cost V 7 bases and J 5 bases, with 17 bases left between them. CDR3 length: 13 residues. CDR3 coding DNA: TGTGCCTACTCAGGGGGAGGTGACGAGACCCAGTACTTC. Translated: CAYSGGGDETQYF.

The rearrangement uses TRBV29-1 and TRBJ2-1; TRBD2 agrees at 10 bases. This CDR3 is 15 amino acids long. V dropped 4 bases and J dropped 8; count of bases not matched to a gene: 11. Germline V CDR1 and CDR2: SQVTM, ANQGSEA. CDR3 bases: TGCAGCGTTGCGACAGCGGGAGGGCATGTGGATGAGCAGTTCTTC. Translated: CSVATAGGHVDEQFF.

The count of this clone is one. This CDR3 is CASEASGSSYEQYF. The CDR3 DNA is TGTGCCAGCGAGGCTAGCGGGAGCTCCTACGAGCAGTACTTC. The chain joins TRBV7-9 to TRBJ2-7, with 10 bases aligning to TRBD2. CDR3 length: 14 amino acids. V lost 8 bases to trimming and J lost 0 bases; unmatched junction nucleotides: 4. Germline V gives CDR1 SEHNR, CDR2 FQNEAQ (reference sequence).

This chain uses TRBV30 with TRBJ1-2; D not certain. The germline V and J ends were trimmed by 3 bases and 8 bases, with 13 bases remaining between them. Germline V gene data show CDR1 as GTSNPN and CDR2 as SVGIG (reference sequence). This CDR3 spans 12 amino acids. The DNA for the CDR3 is TGTGCCTGGAGGCGAGCGGTAGGCGGCTACACCTTC. Its translation: CAWRRAVGGYTF.

V is TRBV5-6 and J is TRBJ2-1; 7 bases map to TRBD2. The CDR3 has 13 residues. The J segment lost 10 bases and the V segment lost 4 bases, leaving 8 bases of the junction unmatched. The germline V gene encodes CDR1 SGHDT and CDR2 YYEEEE. The CDR3 loop reads CASSLGGGDEQFF. CDR3 DNA sequence: TGTGCCAGCAGCCTGGGTGGGGGGGACGAGCAGTTCTTC.

V usage is TRBV28 and J usage is TRBJ2-2, with 12 bases aligning to TRBD2. This CDR3 spans 14 amino acids. The ends lost 11 bases at V and 5 bases at J; junction bases unmatched: 6. Germline loops: CDR1 MDHEN, CDR2 SYDVKM. In nucleotides, the CDR3 is TGTGCCGCTAGCGGGAGGGCGAGGACCGGGGAGCTGTTTTTT. It specifies CAASGRARTGELFF. Full variable domain (missing parts from reference TRBV28 and TRBJ2-2): DVKVTQSSRYLVKRTGEKVFLECVQDMDHENMFWYRQDPGLGLRLIYFSYDVKMKEKGDIPEGYSVSREKKERFSLILESASTNQTSMYLCAASGRARTGELFFGEGSRLTVL.

The rearrangement joins TRBV2 to TRBJ2-7, with TRBD2 matching 7 bases. This CDR3 has 15 residues. V lost 0 bases to trimming and J lost 3 bases; unmatched junction nucleotides: 5. Germline V lookup: CDR1 SNHLY, CDR2 FYNNEI. CDR3 sequence: CASSEASGGGYEQYF. The DNA of the CDR3 is TGTGCCAGCAGTGAAGCTTCGGGGGGAGGCTACGAGCAGTACTTC.

The chain has TRBV4-2 and TRBJ2-4; TRBD2 agrees at 7 bases. This CDR3 contains 17 residues. Germline assignment: CDR1 LGHNA and CDR2 YNFKEQ. J gave up 2 bases and V 1 base, and 8 bases lay outside the gene matches. The chain's CDR3 is CASSQGWAGVPKNIQYF. CDR3 bases: TGTGCCAGCAGCCAAGGGTGGGCGGGGGTTCCCAAAAACATTCAGTACTTC.

The chain is built from TRBV28 and TRBJ2-3; TRBD1 is a possible D gene (6 bases). The CDR3 is made up of 15 amino acids. Germline V gives CDR1 MDHEN, CDR2 SYDVKM. Trimming removed 7 bases from V and 2 bases from J, with 16 bases in between. Here the CDR3 reads CASIRGQGNTDTQYF. Here the CDR3 DNA reads TGTGCCAGCATTAGGGGTCAGGGGAACACAGATACGCAGTATTTT.

This chain joins TRBV19 and TRBJ2-7, with 9 bases that match TRBD2. The CDR3 length is 14 residues. J gave up 2 bases and V 5 bases, and 4 bases lay outside the gene matches. Germline CDR1 and CDR2: LNHDA and SQIVND (reference sequence). The DNA of the CDR3 is TGTGCCAGTAGTGAGGCGGGAGGGCCCTACGAGCAGTACTTC. Translating it yields CASSEAGGPYEQYF.

V usage is TRBV25-1 and J usage is TRBJ2-7, with 11 nucleotides matching TRBD1. Germline CDR1 reads MGHDK; CDR2 reads SYGVNS. The CDR3 covers 15 residues. V lost 5 bases to trimming and J lost 5 bases; unmatched junction nucleotides: 8. CDR3 loop: CASSSVGQGVDEQYF. Here the CDR3 DNA reads TGTGCCAGCAGTTCCGTGGGACAGGGGGTTGACGAGCAGTACTTC.

This clone turned up a few times. The gene calls are TRBV6-5 and TRBJ2-5; D may be TRBD2 (6 bases). This CDR3 spans 12 amino acids. Germline CDR1 is MNHEY and CDR2 is SVGAGI. The germline V and J ends were trimmed by 5 bases and 4 bases, with 8 bases remaining between them. In DNA form, the CDR3 reads TGTGCCAGCAGTACGGGAGCAGAGACCCAGTACTTC. This gives the protein CASSTGAETQYF.

In the case of this clone: Compared with germline, one end of the junction differs, possibly owing to a read error. V usage is TRBV6-5 and J usage is TRBJ2-5; 7 nucleotides line up with TRBD1. The last part of the DNA fits TRBJ2-7 better; the J call may be wrong. Germline lookup yields CDR1 MNHEY and CDR2 SVGAGI. CDR3 size: 14 residues. The CDR3 DNA reads TGTGCCAGCAGCCGGGACAGCCACTCCTTCGAGCAGTACTTC. It translates to CASSRDSHSFEQYF.

This chain uses TRBV6-5 with TRBJ1-1; the D gene is possibly TRBD1 (5 bases). V was pared by 0 bases and J by 0 bases, with 11 bases between. The CDR3 has 16 residues. Germline V gene sequence: CDR1 MNHEY, CDR2 SVGAGI. CDR3 protein: CASSYSLAGMNTEAFF. Here the CDR3 DNA reads TGTGCCAGCAGTTACTCGCTCGCAGGGATGAACACTGAAGCTTTCTTT.

The chain employs TRBV5-1 and TRBJ1-1; possible D gene TRBD1, 6 bases. V lost 5 bases and J 0 bases, leaving 17 bases between the germline ends. CDR3 length equals 16 residues. Germline lookup yields CDR1 SGHRS and CDR2 YFSETQ. CDR3 region: CASRQGSYEMNTEAFF. The DNA of the CDR3 is TGCGCCAGCAGACAGGGTTCTTACGAAATGAACACTGAAGCTTTCTTT.

The chain carries TRBV19 and TRBJ1-2; 10 bases fit TRBD1. Losses at the gene ends were 3 bases for V and 4 bases for J; bases not matched to a gene: 8. Germline V gene data show CDR1 as LNHDA and CDR2 as SQIVND (reference sequence). CDR3 length equals 16 residues. In DNA, the CDR3 is TGTGCCAGTAGTATCGCGACAGGGGGCGCCGGCTATGGCTACACCTTC. It is translated as CASSIATGGAGYGYTF.

CDR3 protein: CASSLGDNYEQYF. The CDR3 region has the DNA TGTGCCAGCAGCTTAGGGGACAACTACGAGCAGTACTTC. The V call is TRBV7-2, the J call TRBJ2-7, with D possibly being TRBD1 (6 bases). Germline loops: CDR1 SGHTA, CDR2 FQGNSA. This CDR3 contains 13 residues. The ends were cut back, 1 base at V and 3 bases at J, with 7 bases in the middle.

The chain has TRBV7-9 and TRBJ2-7, with 7 bases fitting TRBD1. V lost 1 base, J lost 0 bases, and 9 bases stayed unmatched. The CDR3 sequence is 17 residues long. CDR1 and CDR2 from the germline V gene are SEHNR and FQNEAQ (reference sequence). CDR3: CASSLGDSSVFSYEQYF. CDR3 coding DNA: TGTGCCAGCAGCTTAGGGGACAGTTCAGTTTTCTCCTACGAGCAGTACTTC.